The next 10 T cell receptor beta chains were all read from a single sample in a study of regulatory T cells in long-lasting Graves disease. Time point of the sample: newly diagnosed GD, antithyroid drugs for less than 3 months. RNA extracted from PBMCs served as the sequencing template. iRepertoire HTBI primers and Arm-PCR of CDR3 regions built TCR beta libraries. Via MiXCR, TCRdb re-called the multiplex PCR reads, giving one row per CDR3 protein. The profile shows about 420,000 distinct CDR3 sequences, about a sixth of them singletons. These sequences were also reported in another study, on T cells in Graves' hyperthyroidism and ophthalmopathy.

Sequenced here: peripheral blood mononuclear cells (PBMCs), sampled at new diagnosis, from a patient treated with antithyroid drugs. These receptor sequences come from a woman between 18 and 30 years old with Graves disease.

V gene TRBV7-6 combines with J gene TRBJ2-2; 9 nucleotides line up with TRBD1. The junction had 5 bases not matched to a gene; V was cut back by 3 bases and J by 6 bases. The germline CDR1 and CDR2 sequences are SGHVS and FNYEAQ. The CDR3 extends over 15 amino acids. CDR3 DNA: TGTGCCAGCAGCTTTATGGGACAGGGTTCCGGGGAGCTGTTTTTT. It encodes CASSFMGQGSGELFF.

The CDR3 protein is CASSFRTGFIDEQYF. The DNA for the CDR3 is TGTGCCAGCAGTTTCAGGACAGGTTTTATCGACGAGCAGTACTTC. The gene calls are TRBV27 and TRBJ2-7; 7 nucleotides agree with TRBD1. Germline trimming cut 3 bases from V and 5 bases from J; bases unmatched to any gene: 10. The CDR3 is made up of 15 amino acids. From germline, CDR1 is MNHEY and CDR2 SMNVEV (reference sequence).

This rearrangement joins TRBV25-1 to TRBJ2-7; D perhaps matches TRBD2 (6 bases). This CDR3 is built from 16 residues. The germline V and J ends were trimmed by 6 bases and 1 base, with 19 bases remaining between them. Germline lookup yields CDR1 MGHDK and CDR2 SYGVNS. The CDR3 nucleotides are TGTGCCAGCAGCGAGGACTGGCGGGAAGGTTCCTACGAGCAGTACTTC. As protein: CASSEDWREGSYEQYF.

This clonotype was detected ten times or more. CDR3 DNA sequence: TGTGCCAGCAGTTACTCGCGGGGGGGGGATACGCAGTATTTT. It specifies CASSYSRGGDTQYF. The chain combines TRBV6-5 with TRBJ2-3, with TRBD2 matching over 9 bases. Germline V lookup: CDR1 MNHEY, CDR2 SVGAGI. This CDR3 region has 14 residues. V dropped 0 bases and J dropped 6; count of bases not matched to a gene: 1.

This clonotype has ten or more counts. This chain joins TRBV18 and TRBJ2-7; 10 bases match TRBD1. Per the germline V gene, CDR1 is KGHSH and CDR2 is LQKENI. The CDR3 loop spans 15 amino acids. V was clipped by 9 bases and J by 1 base; unmatched bases: 9. This chain's CDR3 is CASSAGQGGSYEQYF. The CDR3, as DNA: TGTGCCAGTTCAGCAGGACAGGGGGGTTCCTACGAGCAGTACTTC.

This clonotype was found many times. This chain uses TRBV6-1 with TRBJ2-1; TRBD2 matches at 8 bases. The germline gives CDR1 MNHNS, CDR2 SASEGT. The CDR3 totals 14 residues. V lost 6 bases and J lost 4; bases outside the gene matches: 5. The CDR3, as DNA: TGTGCCAGCAGGAATAGCGGGATTTACAATGAGCAGTTCTTC. Translated, it gives CASRNSGIYNEQFF.

In the case of this clonotype: A single base is all that separates this from a far larger clone, so a read error is likely. V gene TRBV12-3 or TRBV12-4 combines with J gene TRBJ2-5; D not certain. The CDR3 is 15 amino acids. The CDR3: CASSARPQYGETLYF. The DNA for the CDR3 is TGTGCCAGCAGTGCCCGCCCCCAGTACGGAGAGACCCTGTACTTC.

This clonotype has more than one count but fewer than ten. The chain employs TRBV7-9 and TRBJ2-1; 10 bases are shared with TRBD2. Trimming at V came to 0 bases and at J to 7 bases, leaving 3 bases not matched to a gene. CDR1 is SEHNR and CDR2 is FQNEAQ in the germline V gene (reference sequence). This CDR3 has 15 residues. The CDR3 loop is CASSLAGLASNEQFF. The CDR3 DNA sequence: TGTGCCAGCAGCTTAGCGGGACTAGCGTCGAATGAGCAGTTCTTC.

In regard to this clonotype: This clone may be a read error of a much larger clone one base away. The genes are TRBV20-1 and TRBJ2-1, with TRBD2 matching over 7 bases. CDR3 length equals 16 residues. Looked up from germline, CDR1 is DFQATT and CDR2 is SNEGSKA (reference sequence). Losses at the gene ends were 5 bases for V and 10 bases for J; bases not matched to a gene: 20. In nucleotides, the CDR3 is TGCAGTGCTCAAGAGACGGGAGGACCCCCTCGGCACGAGCAGTTCTTC. This sequence encodes CSAQETGGPPRHEQFF.

As regards this clonotype: A far larger clone lies a single base away; this is likely a read error. The gene calls are TRBV6-5 and TRBJ2-7; no firm D call. The V gene's germline CDR1 is MNHEY and CDR2 SVGAGI. V lost 4 bases, J lost 2 bases, and 36 bases lay in between. CDR3 size: 22 residues. CDR3 region: CASSLKGKRSQSTPWPAYEQYF. CDR3 nucleotides: TGTGCCAGCAGTTTAAAAGGTAAAAGGTCGCAGAGTACTCCCTGGCCCGCCTACGAGCAGTACTTC.